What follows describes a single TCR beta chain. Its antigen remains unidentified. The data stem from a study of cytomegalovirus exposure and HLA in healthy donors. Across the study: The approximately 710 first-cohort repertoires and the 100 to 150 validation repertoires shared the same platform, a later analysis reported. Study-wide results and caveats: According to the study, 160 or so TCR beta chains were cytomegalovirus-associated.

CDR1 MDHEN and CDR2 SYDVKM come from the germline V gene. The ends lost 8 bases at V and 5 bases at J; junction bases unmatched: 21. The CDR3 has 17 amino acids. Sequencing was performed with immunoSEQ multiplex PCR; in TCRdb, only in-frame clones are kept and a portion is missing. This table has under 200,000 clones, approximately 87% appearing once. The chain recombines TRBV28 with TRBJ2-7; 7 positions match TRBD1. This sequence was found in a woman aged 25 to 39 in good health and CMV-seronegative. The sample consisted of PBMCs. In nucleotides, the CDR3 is TGTGCCAGCTATAGGAAGCATGCCGGGACAGAACGGCACGAGCAGTACTTC. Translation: CASYRKHAGTERHEQYF.